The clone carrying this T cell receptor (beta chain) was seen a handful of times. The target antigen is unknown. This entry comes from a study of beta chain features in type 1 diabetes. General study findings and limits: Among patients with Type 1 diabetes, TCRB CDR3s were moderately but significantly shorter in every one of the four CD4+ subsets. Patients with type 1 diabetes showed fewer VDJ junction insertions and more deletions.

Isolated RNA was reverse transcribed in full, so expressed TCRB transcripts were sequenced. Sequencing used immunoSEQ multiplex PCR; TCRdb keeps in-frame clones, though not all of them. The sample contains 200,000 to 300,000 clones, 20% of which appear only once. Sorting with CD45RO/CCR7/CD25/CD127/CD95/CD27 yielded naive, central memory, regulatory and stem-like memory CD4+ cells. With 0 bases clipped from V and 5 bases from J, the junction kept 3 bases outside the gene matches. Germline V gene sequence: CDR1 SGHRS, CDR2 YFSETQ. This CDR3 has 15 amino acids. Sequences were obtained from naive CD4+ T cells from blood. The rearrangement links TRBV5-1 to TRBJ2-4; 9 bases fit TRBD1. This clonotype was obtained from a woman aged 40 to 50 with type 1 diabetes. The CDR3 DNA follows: TGCGCCAGCAGCTTGGCTCGGACAGGGGAAAACATTCAGTACTTC. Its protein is CASSLARTGENIQYF.